This TCR beta chain was recovered during a study of cytomegalovirus exposure and HLA in healthy donors. PCR involved 60 Vbeta and 13 Jbeta primers. Sequenced by immunoSEQ multiplex PCR; TCRdb stores in-frame clones only, minus some. The sample consists of about 150,000 clones, roughly four fifths of them appearing once. The germline V gene encodes CDR1 LNHDA and CDR2 SQIVND (reference sequence). This CDR3 contains 15 residues. J gave up 3 bases and V 5 bases, and 4 bases lay outside the gene matches. Study-wide results and limits: Donor immune exposure was known only as CMV serostatus. Association of roughly 17,000 TCR beta sequences with HLA alleles was found at 0.05 false discovery rate in a later analysis.

On this clone itself: Its antigen is currently unknown.

This receptor was obtained from a man between 18 and 35 years old in good health and CMV-seronegative. Sequencing input: PBMCs. The chain couples TRBV19 to TRBJ2-1; 10 bases agree with TRBD2. CDR3 sequence (DNA): TGTGCCAGTAGTCGACTAGCGGGCATCTACAATGAGCAGTTCTTC. Residues: CASSRLAGIYNEQFF.